Listed below are T cell receptor beta chains from one sample, sequenced in a study of CXCR3-negative and CXCR3-positive naive CD8 T cells. Reanalyzing the 5' RACE reads, TCRdb keeps one entry per CDR3 protein, without DNA. The table lists about 130,000 distinct CDR3 sequences. The sample taken for sequencing was naive CXCR3- CD8+ T cells from blood. The receptors originated from a human donor in good health. Some clones in this sample may be carry-over from other donors' samples. The CDR3 runs from the conserved cysteine through the conserved F or W.

length	V	J	CDR3
16	TRBV7-2	TRBJ1-5	CASSLTEGTGDQPQHF
14	TRBV29-1	TRBJ2-1	CSVADSHPFGEQFF
15	TRBV28	TRBJ2-7	CASTQPGGHPYEQYF
15	TRBV7-6	TRBJ2-1	CASSLVTGGYNEQFF
16	TRBV12-3/TRBV12-4	TRBJ2-2	CASSPLFGGAIGELFF
17	TRBV10-2	TRBJ2-7	CASTLSSGGPIPYEQYF
16	TRBV23-1	TRBJ2-3	CASSQSGRISTDTQYF
17	TRBV7-6	TRBJ2-1	CASSLESGAGSYNEQFF
15	TRBV20-1	TRBJ2-1	CSAPGLAGPGSEQFF
16	TRBV7-6	TRBJ2-7	CASSTSVLAATYEQYF
13	TRBV13	TRBJ2-3	CASGWRDTDTQYF
18	TRBV20-1	TRBJ2-5	CSARDPSLAGGPGETQYF
14	TRBV7-6	TRBJ2-1	CASSPRQDYNEQFF
13	TRBV28	TRBJ2-7	CASRPGITYEQYF
15	TRBV4-3	TRBJ2-7	CASSQADGALDEQYF
13	TRBV20-1	TRBJ1-2	CSARPTGGYGYTF
12	TRBV6-6	TRBJ2-7	CASSWDNYEQYF
16	TRBV12-3/TRBV12-4	TRBJ2-1	CASSTPTGRGVYEQFF
16	TRBV10-3	TRBJ2-1	CAISELAGGPKNEQFF
11	TRBV20-1	TRBJ2-5	CSARAQETRYF
14	TRBV27	TRBJ2-2	CATGPAGDTGELFF
13	TRBV27	TRBJ2-3	CASGLAGGRAQYF
15	TRBV7-2	TRBJ1-4	CASSLAGGAPEKLFF
12	TRBV25-1	TRBJ2-3	CASKAGEDTQYF
16	TRBV28	TRBJ1-2	CASSARSWVSNYGYTF
14	TRBV28	TRBJ2-1	CASSLRDGYNEQFF
14	TRBV9	TRBJ2-7	CASSVGGSSYEQYF
14	TRBV4-1	TRBJ2-5	CASSQDDGRETQYF
15	TRBV13	TRBJ2-7	CASSTTGTGTYEQYF
15	TRBV5-1	TRBJ2-2	CASSLVPDGTGELFF
15	TRBV20-1	TRBJ2-3	CSARTPQGFTDTQYF
15	TRBV5-1	TRBJ2-1	CASSLNGGPYNEQFF
14	TRBV24-1	TRBJ2-2	CATSGLTGYEELFF
14	TRBV27	TRBJ1-6	CASSLTSYNSPLHF
12	TRBV28	TRBJ2-7	CASYDRDYEQYF
14	TRBV12-3/TRBV12-4	TRBJ2-5	CASSSSEYQETQYF
17	TRBV5-5	TRBJ2-7	CASSLEGWRITIYEQYF
13	TRBV9	TRBJ2-3	CASSDRVADTQYF
15	TRBV6-5	TRBJ1-4	CASSPEGPTNEKLFF
14	TRBV20-1	TRBJ2-2	CSARVGGNTGELFF
17	TRBV4-1	TRBJ1-3	CASSKEGNGAYGNTIYF
15	TRBV5-1	TRBJ2-1	CASSFGGDRYNEQFF
14	TRBV12-3/TRBV12-4	TRBJ2-3	CASIHLGGGDTQYF
14	TRBV7-9	TRBJ2-2	CASTFRQGAGELFF
17	TRBV5-1	TRBJ2-3	CTSSSRGTSGMTDTQYF
18	TRBV7-6	TRBJ2-3	CASSSPLTSGSITDTQYF
14	TRBV29-1	TRBJ2-1	CSVEQREDYNEQFF
13	TRBV19	TRBJ2-7	CASSMQLLYEQYF
15	TRBV9	TRBJ2-7	CASSVGSSGIYEQYF
16	TRBV14	TRBJ2-7	CASSQEMREGLYEQYF
15	TRBV7-9	TRBJ2-3	CASSPFGGARDTQYF